This T cell receptor beta chain emerged from a study of T cell responses to AZD1222 COVID-19 vaccine. General study results and limits: Donors in the cohort were predominantly white British and more often female, and clonal diversity was possibly underestimated. Vaccine-associated CD4 TCRs ranged over spike, dominating at 160-218 and 743-854. Epitopes outside B.1.351 and B.1.1.7 mutated regions reportedly drew nearly half of spike TCRs. Two AZD1222 doses significantly raised spike-specific TCR breadth and depth over controls.

A word on this clone: Its antigen is not known.

The CDR3 spans 13 residues. Germline trimming cut 5 bases from V and 2 bases from J; bases unmatched to any gene: 1. Sequencing was performed with immunoSEQ multiplex PCR; in TCRdb, only in-frame clones are kept and a portion is missing. The sample lists some 160,000 clones, 85% to 95% occurring once. Sequencing was performed on peripheral blood, taken on day 0 of AZD1222 vaccination. The rearrangement uses TRBV12-3 or TRBV12-4 and TRBJ2-5; TRBD1 aligns across 8 bases. This clonotype was obtained from an adult in good health. Here the CDR3 DNA reads TGTGCCAGCAGTGGGACAGGACAAGAGACCCAGTACTTC. It codes for CASSGTGQETQYF.